The 15 T cell receptor beta chains given below trace back to one sample, sequenced in a study of Ad26.COV2.S vaccination and SARS-CoV-2 variants. The protocol was immunoSEQ multiplex PCR, while the TCRdb copy is restricted to in-frame clones and leaves out a portion. The sample contains 200,000 to 250,000 clones, approximately 90% of which appear only once. Treatment denoted: roughly 18 received Ad26.COV2.S at low or high dose, single or two shots; 5 received placebo; per-sample allocation not given. Specimens were obtained on day 63 following the first vaccine or placebo injection. The source material was peripheral blood, sampled in a trial of Ad26.COV2.S vaccine versus placebo. Receptor source: a person between 18 and 65 years old who received the Ad26.COV2.S COVID-19 vaccine or a placebo.

V usage is TRBV27 and J usage is TRBJ1-2; TRBD1 matches 10 bases. Trimming took 5 bases from V and 4 from J; bases not matched to a gene: 7. Germline V gives CDR1 MNHEY, CDR2 SMNVEV (reference sequence). The CDR3 extends over 15 amino acids. The CDR3 DNA is TGTGCCAGCAGTACAAGACAGGGGGCACCCTATGGCTACACCTTC. Residues: CASSTRQGAPYGYTF.

V usage is TRBV3-1 (or the pseudogene TRBV3-2) and J usage is TRBJ1-3; tentative D call: TRBD1 (5 bases). The germline gives CDR1 LGHDT, CDR2 YNNKEL (reference sequence). V lost 7 bases to trimming and J lost 7 bases, with 17 bases between them. CDR3 length: 14 amino acids. CDR3 loop: CASTSRGGGNTIYF. CDR3 nucleotide sequence: TGTGCCAGCACCTCAAGGGGAGGTGGGAACACCATATATTTT.

This chain joins TRBV6-5 and TRBJ1-1; D might be TRBD1 (6 bases). This CDR3 has 14 amino acids. V gave up 6 bases and J gave up 1 base, with 12 bases separating them. Germline V gene data show CDR1 as MNHEY and CDR2 as SVGAGI. The CDR3, as DNA: TGTGCCAGCAGACCGGACAGCCCGAACACTGAAGCTTTCTTT. Translating it yields CASRPDSPNTEAFF.

The chain carries TRBV6-2 or TRBV6-3 and TRBJ2-1; a weak D match, TRBD1 (6 bases). Trimming shortened V by 2 bases and J by 6 bases, and 14 bases separated the two germline ends. This CDR3 has 15 residues. The germline CDR1 and CDR2 sequences are MNHEY and SVGEGT. In DNA form, the CDR3 reads TGTGCCAGCAGTTACCGGGCAGGGGAGTCCAATGAGCAGTTCTTC. The encoded protein is CASSYRAGESNEQFF.

V and J are TRBV5-1 and TRBJ1-1; maybe TRBD1 (5 bases). Looked up from germline, CDR1 is SGHRS and CDR2 is YFSETQ. Trimming stripped 6 bases from V and 1 base from J, with 13 bases between. The CDR3 sequence is 14 residues long. The CDR3 DNA follows: TGCGCCAGCAATATACCCGGGGGGAACACTGAAGCTTTCTTT. It encodes CASNIPGGNTEAFF.

Comments on this clone: Other DNA sequences of this sample code for an identical CDR3. The chain is built from TRBV11-2 and TRBJ1-5; D gene uncertain. With 1 base removed from V and 3 bases from J, the gap between germline ends came to 7 bases. The CDR3 spans 14 residues. Per the germline V gene, CDR1 is SGHAT and CDR2 is FQNNGV. CDR3 amino acids: CASSLGGPNQPQHF. CDR3 bases: TGTGCCAGCAGCTTAGGAGGCCCCAATCAGCCCCAGCATTTT. Full variable domain (remainder filled in from reference TRBV11-2 and TRBJ1-5): EAGVAQSPRYKIIEKRQSVAFWCNPISGHATLYWYQQILGQGPKLLIQFQNNGVVDDSQLPKDRFSAERLKGVDSTLKIQPAKLEDSAVYLCASSLGGPNQPQHFGDGTRLSIL.

CDR3 amino acids: CASSLAAGRSGELFF. The CDR3 DNA reads as TGTGCCAGCAGCTTAGCGGCAGGGAGGAGTGGGGAGCTGTTTTTT. The gene calls are TRBV11-1 and TRBJ2-2, with D tentatively TRBD2 (6 bases). This CDR3 contains 15 residues. The germline V gene has CDR1 SGHAT and CDR2 FQDESV (reference sequence). Trimming pared 0 bases from V and 8 bases from J, leaving 13 bases between.

This clone was found once. V and J are TRBV5-1 and TRBJ2-6; the match to TRBD1 covers 9 bases. From germline, CDR1 is SGHRS and CDR2 YFSETQ. The CDR3 spans 17 residues. Losses at the gene ends were 4 bases for V and 3 bases for J; bases not matched to a gene: 8. In DNA, the CDR3 is TGCGCCAGCAGCAAATCACAGGGGGCTGGTGGGGCCAACGTCCTGACTTTC. Its protein is CASSKSQGAGGANVLTF.

This clone was seen a single time. The CDR3 loop reads CASSLEGAGAHNEQFF. The CDR3, as DNA: TGTGCCAGCAGTCTCGAGGGAGCGGGAGCCCACAATGAGCAGTTCTTC. V is TRBV7-6 and J is TRBJ2-1; 8 bases line up with TRBD2. Germline CDR1 SGHVS, CDR2 FNYEAQ. The CDR3 is 16 residues long. V lost 6 bases, J lost 5 bases, and 12 bases stayed unmatched.

V usage is TRBV27 and J usage is TRBJ2-1, with unresolved D. CDR1 is MNHEY, CDR2 SMNVEV, per germline (reference sequence). The CDR3 sequence is 13 residues long. Trimming left V 3 bases short and J 5 bases short, with 8 bases between. The DNA of the CDR3 is TGTGCCAGCAGTTTGGGCAGAAACAATGAGCAGTTCTTC. Protein sequence: CASSLGRNNEQFF.

The chain uses TRBV7-9 and TRBJ1-3; possibly TRBD1 for D (5 bases). The CDR3 is 18 residues long. The V end lost 3 bases, the J end lost 0 bases, and 18 bases lay between the germline ends. Germline-derived CDR1 and CDR2 are SEHNR and FQNEAQ (reference sequence). The CDR3 coding sequence is TGTGCCAGCAGCTTCAGTCAGGGCTTTGCTCTCTCTGGAAACACCATATATTTT. Translating it yields CASSFSQGFALSGNTIYF.

The chain uses TRBV5-6 and TRBJ2-1, with 12 nucleotides matching TRBD2. The CDR3 sequence is 17 residues long. Germline V gives CDR1 SGHDT, CDR2 YYEEEE. Trimming took 0 bases from V and 2 from J; bases not matched to a gene: 3. The CDR3 sequence is CASSLAASGGAYNEQFF. DNA for the CDR3: TGTGCCAGCAGCTTGGCGGCTAGCGGGGGGGCCTACAATGAGCAGTTCTTC.

This clone was counted once. The rearrangement uses TRBV6-5 and TRBJ1-6, with D possibly being TRBD1 (5 bases). The CDR3 spans 15 residues. Trimming took off 3 bases at V and 7 bases at J, with 13 bases between the two ends. CDR1 is MNHEY and CDR2 is SVGAGI in the germline V gene. CDR3 DNA: TGTGCCAGCAGTTATTTCGGGGCAGCCAATTCACCCCTCCACTTT. It encodes CASSYFGAANSPLHF.

The CDR3 nucleotides read TGTGCCAGCAGCTACAGGGGAAATGCGTACGAGCAGTACTTC. Translating it yields CASSYRGNAYEQYF. The chain employs TRBV7-2 and TRBJ2-7, with 7 nucleotides matching TRBD1. The germline gives CDR1 SGHTA, CDR2 FQGNSA. CDR3 length equals 14 residues. Trimming removed 4 bases from V and 4 bases from J; junction bases left unmatched: 7.

This chain connects TRBV5-8 to TRBJ1-2; 9 positions match TRBD1. CDR1 SGHTS and CDR2 YDEGEE come from the germline V gene. Trimming took 5 bases from V and 7 from J; bases not matched to a gene: 9. This CDR3 is built from 14 residues. Here the CDR3 reads CASRWGDRVAGYTF. CDR3 nucleotide sequence: TGTGCCAGCAGGTGGGGGGACAGGGTCGCTGGCTACACCTTC.